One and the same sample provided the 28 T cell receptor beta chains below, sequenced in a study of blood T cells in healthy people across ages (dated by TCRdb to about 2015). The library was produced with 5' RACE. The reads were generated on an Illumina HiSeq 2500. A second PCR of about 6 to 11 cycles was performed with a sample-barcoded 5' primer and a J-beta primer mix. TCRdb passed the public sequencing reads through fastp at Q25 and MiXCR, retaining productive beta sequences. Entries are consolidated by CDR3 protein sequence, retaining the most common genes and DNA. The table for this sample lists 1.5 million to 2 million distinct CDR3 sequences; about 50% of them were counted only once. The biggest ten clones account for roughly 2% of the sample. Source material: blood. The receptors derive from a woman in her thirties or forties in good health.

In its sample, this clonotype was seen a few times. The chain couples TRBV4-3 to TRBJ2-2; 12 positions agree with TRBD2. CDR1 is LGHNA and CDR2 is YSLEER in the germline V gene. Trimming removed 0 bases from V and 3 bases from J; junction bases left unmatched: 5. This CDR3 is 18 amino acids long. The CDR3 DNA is TGCGCCAGCAGCCAAGATCAAGGACTAGCGGGATACACCGGGGAGCTGTTTTTT. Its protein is CASSQDQGLAGYTGELFF.

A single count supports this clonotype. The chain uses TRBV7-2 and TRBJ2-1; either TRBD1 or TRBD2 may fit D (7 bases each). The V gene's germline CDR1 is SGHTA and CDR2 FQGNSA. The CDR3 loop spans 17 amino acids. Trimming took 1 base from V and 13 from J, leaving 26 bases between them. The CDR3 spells CASSLGLQGGAGETQFF. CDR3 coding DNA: TGTGCCAGCAGCTTAGGTCTTCAGGGGGGGGCCGGGGAGACCCAGTTCTTC. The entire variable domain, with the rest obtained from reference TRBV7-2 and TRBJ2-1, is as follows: GAGVSQSPSNKVTEKGKDVELRCDPISGHTALYWYRQSLGQGLEFLIYFQGNSAPDKSGLPSDRFSAERTGGSVSTLTIQRTQQEDSAVYLCASSLGLQGGAGETQFFGPGTRLTVL.

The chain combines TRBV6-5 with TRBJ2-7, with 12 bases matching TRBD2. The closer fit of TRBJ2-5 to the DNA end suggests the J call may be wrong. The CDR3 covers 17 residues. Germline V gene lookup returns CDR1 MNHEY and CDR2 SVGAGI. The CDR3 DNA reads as TGTGCCAGCAGTTACAGCGGACTAGCGGGAACCCAAGAGACCCAGTACTTC. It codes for CASSYSGLAGTQETQYF.

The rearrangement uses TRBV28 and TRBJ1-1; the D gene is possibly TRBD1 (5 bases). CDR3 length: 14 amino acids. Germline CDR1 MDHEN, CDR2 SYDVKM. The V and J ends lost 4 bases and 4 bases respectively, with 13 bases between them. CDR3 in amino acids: CASSSPGGTTEAFF. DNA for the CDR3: TGTGCCAGCAGTTCCCCGGGGGGAACCACTGAAGCTTTCTTT.

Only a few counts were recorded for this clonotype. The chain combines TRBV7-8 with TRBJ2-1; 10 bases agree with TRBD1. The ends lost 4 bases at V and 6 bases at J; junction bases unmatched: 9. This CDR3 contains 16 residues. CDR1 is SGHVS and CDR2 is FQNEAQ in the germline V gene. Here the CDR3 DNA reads TGTGCCAGCAGCTCCGAGCCGGGACAGGGGACCAATGAGCAGTTCTTC. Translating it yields CASSSEPGQGTNEQFF.

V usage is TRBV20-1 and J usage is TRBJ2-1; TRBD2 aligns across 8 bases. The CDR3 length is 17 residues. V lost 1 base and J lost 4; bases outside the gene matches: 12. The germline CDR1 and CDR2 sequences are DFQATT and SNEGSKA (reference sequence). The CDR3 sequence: CSARAVGGAEWYNEQFF. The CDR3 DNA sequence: TGCAGTGCTAGAGCGGTCGGGGGGGCCGAATGGTACAATGAGCAGTTCTTC.

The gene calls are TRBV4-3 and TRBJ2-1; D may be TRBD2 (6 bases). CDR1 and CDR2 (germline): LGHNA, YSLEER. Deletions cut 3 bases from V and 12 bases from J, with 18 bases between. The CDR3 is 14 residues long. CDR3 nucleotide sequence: TGCGCCAGCAGCCAGACGGGGCCGGAGGGCGGGCAGTTCTTC. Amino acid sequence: CASSQTGPEGGQFF.

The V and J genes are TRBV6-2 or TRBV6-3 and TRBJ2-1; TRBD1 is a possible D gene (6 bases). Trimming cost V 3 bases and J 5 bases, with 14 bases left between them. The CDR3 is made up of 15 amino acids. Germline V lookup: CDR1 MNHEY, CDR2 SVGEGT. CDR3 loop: CASSYTSGAHNEQFF. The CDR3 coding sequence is TGTGCCAGCAGTTATACCTCAGGGGCCCACAATGAGCAGTTCTTC.

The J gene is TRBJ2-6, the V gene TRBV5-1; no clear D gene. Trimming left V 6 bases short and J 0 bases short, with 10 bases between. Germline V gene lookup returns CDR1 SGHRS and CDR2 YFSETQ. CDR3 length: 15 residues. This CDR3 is CASTPGNSGANVLTF. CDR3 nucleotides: TGCGCCAGCACCCCAGGAAACTCTGGGGCCAACGTCCTGACTTTC.

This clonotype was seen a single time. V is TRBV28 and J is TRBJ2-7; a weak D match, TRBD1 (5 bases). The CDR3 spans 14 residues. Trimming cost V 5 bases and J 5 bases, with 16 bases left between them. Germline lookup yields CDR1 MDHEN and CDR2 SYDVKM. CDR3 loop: CASSPPWTFHEQYF. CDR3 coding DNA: TGTGCCAGCAGTCCCCCATGGACATTCCACGAGCAGTACTTC.

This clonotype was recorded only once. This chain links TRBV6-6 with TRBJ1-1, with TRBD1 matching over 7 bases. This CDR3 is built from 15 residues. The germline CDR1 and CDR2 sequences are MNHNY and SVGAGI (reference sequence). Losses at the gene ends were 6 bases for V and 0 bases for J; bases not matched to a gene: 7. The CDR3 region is CASRRQGLMNTEAFF. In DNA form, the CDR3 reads TGTGCCAGCAGGCGACAGGGTTTAATGAACACTGAAGCTTTCTTT.

The CDR3 spells CAIRNSGQPVSQRMDTQYF. The CDR3 DNA is TGTGCCATCAGGAACTCGGGACAGCCTGTAAGTCAGCGTATGGATACGCAGTATTTT. The rearrangement links TRBV10-3 to TRBJ2-3; 7 bases are shared with TRBD1. CDR3 length equals 19 residues. The ends lost 6 bases at V and 6 bases at J; junction bases unmatched: 24. Per the germline V gene, CDR1 is ENHRY and CDR2 is SYGVKD.

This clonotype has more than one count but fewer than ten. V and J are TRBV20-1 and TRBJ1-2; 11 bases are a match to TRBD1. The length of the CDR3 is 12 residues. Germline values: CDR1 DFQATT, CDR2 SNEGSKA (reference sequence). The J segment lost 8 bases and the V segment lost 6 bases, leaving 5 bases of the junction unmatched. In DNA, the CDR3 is TGCAGTGCGCCGGACAGGGGGCGCGGCTACACCTTC. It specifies CSAPDRGRGYTF.

The CDR3 DNA is TGTGCCAGCAGTGTTGACCAGGCTAATTCACCCCTCCACTTT. Its translation is CASSVDQANSPLHF. The V call is TRBV28, the J call TRBJ1-6; D remains ambiguous. The length of the CDR3 is 14 residues. Deletions cut 5 bases from V and 6 bases from J, with 11 bases between. From germline, CDR1 is MDHEN and CDR2 SYDVKM.

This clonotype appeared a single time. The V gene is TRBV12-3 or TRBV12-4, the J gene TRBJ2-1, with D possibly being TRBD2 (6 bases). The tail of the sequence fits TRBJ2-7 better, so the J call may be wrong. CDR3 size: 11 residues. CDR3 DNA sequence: TGTGCCAGCTGGAGGGCACATGAGCAGTACTTC. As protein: CASWRAHEQYF.

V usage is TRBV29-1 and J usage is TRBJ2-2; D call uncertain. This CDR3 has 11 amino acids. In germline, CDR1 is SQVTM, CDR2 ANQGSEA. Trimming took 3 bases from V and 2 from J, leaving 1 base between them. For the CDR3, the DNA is TGCAGCGTTGATAACACCGGGGAGCTGTTTTTT. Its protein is CSVDNTGELFF.

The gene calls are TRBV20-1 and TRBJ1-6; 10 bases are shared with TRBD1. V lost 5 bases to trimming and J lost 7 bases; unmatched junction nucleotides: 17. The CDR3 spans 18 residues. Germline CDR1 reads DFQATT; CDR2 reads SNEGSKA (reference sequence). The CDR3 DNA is TGCAGTGCTCCCGACAGGGGGCTTTCCCGGTCCACAAATTCACCCCTCCACTTT. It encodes CSAPDRGLSRSTNSPLHF.

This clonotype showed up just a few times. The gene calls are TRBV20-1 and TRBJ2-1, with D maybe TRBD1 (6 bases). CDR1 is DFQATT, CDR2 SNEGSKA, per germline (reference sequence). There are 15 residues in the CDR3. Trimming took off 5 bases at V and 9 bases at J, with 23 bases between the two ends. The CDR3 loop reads CSASTPQLQGSEQFF. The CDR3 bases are TGCAGTGCTTCGACCCCCCAACTACAGGGCAGTGAGCAGTTCTTC.

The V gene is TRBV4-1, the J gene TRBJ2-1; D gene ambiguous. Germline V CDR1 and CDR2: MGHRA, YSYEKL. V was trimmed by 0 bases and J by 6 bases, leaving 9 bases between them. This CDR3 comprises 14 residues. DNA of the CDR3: TGCGCCAGCAGCCAAGAAACGCGCGGCAATGAGCAGTTCTTC. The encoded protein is CASSQETRGNEQFF.

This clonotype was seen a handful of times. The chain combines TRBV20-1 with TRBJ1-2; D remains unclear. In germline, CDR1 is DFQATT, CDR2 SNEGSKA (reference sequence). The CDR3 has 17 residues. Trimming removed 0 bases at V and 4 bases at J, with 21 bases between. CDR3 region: CSARDPEFEGKFYGYTF. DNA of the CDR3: TGCAGTGCTAGAGACCCAGAATTCGAAGGGAAATTCTATGGCTACACCTTC.

DNA for the CDR3: TGTGCCAGCAGCTTGGGGGCAGGAGAAAACATTCAGTACTTC. Translating it yields CASSLGAGENIQYF. The chain recombines TRBV5-6 with TRBJ2-4; no clear D gene. With 0 bases removed from V and 5 bases from J, the gap between germline ends came to 9 bases. The CDR3 spans 14 residues. The germline gives CDR1 SGHDT, CDR2 YYEEEE.

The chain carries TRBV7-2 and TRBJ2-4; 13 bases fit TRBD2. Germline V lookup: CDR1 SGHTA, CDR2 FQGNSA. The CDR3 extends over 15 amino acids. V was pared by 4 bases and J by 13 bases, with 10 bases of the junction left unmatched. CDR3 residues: CASSSQGLAGTEQYF. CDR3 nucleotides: TGTGCCAGCAGCTCCCAGGGACTAGCGGGAACAGAGCAGTACTTC.

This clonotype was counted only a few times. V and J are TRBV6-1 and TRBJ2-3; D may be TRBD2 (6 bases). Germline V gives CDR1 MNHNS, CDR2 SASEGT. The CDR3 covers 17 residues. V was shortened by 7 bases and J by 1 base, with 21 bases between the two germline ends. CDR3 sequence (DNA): TGTGCCAGCAACCCCAACCTGGGGGAGGAAGGCACAGATACGCAGTATTTT. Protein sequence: CASNPNLGEEGTDTQYF.

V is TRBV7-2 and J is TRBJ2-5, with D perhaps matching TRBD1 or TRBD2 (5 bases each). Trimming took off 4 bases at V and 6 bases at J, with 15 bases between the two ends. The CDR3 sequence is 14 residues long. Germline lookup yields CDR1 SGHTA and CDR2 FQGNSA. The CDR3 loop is CASSYRDLGKTQYF. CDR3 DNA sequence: TGTGCCAGCAGCTACCGGGACCTCGGGAAGACCCAGTACTTC. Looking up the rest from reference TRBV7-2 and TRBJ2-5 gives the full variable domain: GAGVSQSPSNKVTEKGKDVELRCDPISGHTALYWYRQSLGQGLEFLIYFQGNSAPDKSGLPSDRFSAERTGGSVSTLTIQRTQQEDSAVYLCASSYRDLGKTQYFGPGTRLLVL.

This CDR3 reads CATSESSYNEQYF. CDR3 coding DNA: TGTGCCACGTCAGAGAGCTCCTACAATGAGCAGTACTTC. The V gene is TRBV11-2, the J gene TRBJ2-1; no clear D gene. With the DNA end fitting TRBJ2-7 better, the J assignment may be wrong. The CDR3 consists of 13 residues. Germline V gene lookup returns CDR1 SGHAT and CDR2 FQNNGV.

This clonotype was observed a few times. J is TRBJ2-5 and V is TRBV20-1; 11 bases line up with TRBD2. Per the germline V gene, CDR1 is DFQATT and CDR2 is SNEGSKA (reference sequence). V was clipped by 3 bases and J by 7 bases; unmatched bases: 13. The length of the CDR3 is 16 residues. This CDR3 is CSARGLAGGPGGTQYF. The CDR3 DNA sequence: TGCAGTGCTAGGGGGTTAGCGGGGGGGCCAGGCGGGACCCAGTACTTC.

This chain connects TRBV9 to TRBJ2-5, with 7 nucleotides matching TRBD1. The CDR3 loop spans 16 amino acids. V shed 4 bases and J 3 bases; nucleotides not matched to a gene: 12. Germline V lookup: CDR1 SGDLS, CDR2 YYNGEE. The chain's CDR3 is CASSISNRGPKETQYF. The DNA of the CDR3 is TGTGCCAGCAGCATCTCTAACAGGGGTCCTAAAGAGACCCAGTACTTC.

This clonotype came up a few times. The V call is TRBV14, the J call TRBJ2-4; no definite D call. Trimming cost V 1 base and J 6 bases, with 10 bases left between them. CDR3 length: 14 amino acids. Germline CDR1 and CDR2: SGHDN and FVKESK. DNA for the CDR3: TGTGCCAGCAGCCAAGGTGGCAGCCCAAACATTCAGTACTTC. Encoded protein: CASSQGGSPNIQYF.